The T cell receptor beta chain under discussion was sequenced for a study of blood T cell repertoires in COVID-19 (dated by TCRdb to the early 2020s). For the wider study: Samples from collaborators originated in the United States, Italy and Spain and spanned both the acute and convalescent phases of COVID-19. A de-identified subject ID, COVID-19 status, age in years and sex were almost always included in the sample metadata. Samples were obtained from the ongoing ImmuneRACE study (first 160 participants) and from roughly 1,300 subjects provided by 6 global collaborators. The prospective study material was composed of cDNA or gDNA derived from T cells, B-cell-depleted T cells, or PBMCs. Deeply sampled blood TCRbeta repertoires from subjects exposed to, actively infected with, or recovered from COVID-19 were included in the dataset. The repertoires were released in a freely available public database meant as a resource for research on the immune response to SARS-CoV-2. Where available, HLA class I and class II types were taken from metadata supplied by the sample provider and were not determined by assay-based typing.

This clone was observed a single time. Its antigen is currently not known. The sample holds no much larger clone one base away, and base qualities are not on file. Each collaborating institution followed its own protocols to collect whole blood in K2EDTA tubes. For TCRbeta analysis, collaborators shipped samples in one of three forms: frozen whole blood, isolated PBMCs, or DNA extracted from either of those sample types. TCRbeta CDR3 regions were amplified from genomic DNA by means of the immunoSEQ Assay, a bias-controlled multiplex PCR. Under the source paper's analysis protocol: Within the assay, amplification of reference gene primers was used to estimate how many nucleated cells each sample contained. Sequence reads were collapsed and filtered to measure the absolute abundance of every unique TCRbeta CDR3 rearrangement. Productive Simpson clonality was computed per sample as the square root of Simpson's diversity index over productive rearrangements. TCRdb holds this immuneACCESS table with in-frame rearrangements only. Some clones are missing; in checked studies, unresolved V genes explain under half, and the rest has no known cause. The DNA gave D and trimming, while V, J and clone size come from that table. The sample yields more than 45,000 clones; around nine tenths were counted once. The ten largest clones capture about 16% of the sample.

Overall results and qualifications from the work: The quantity of clinical and demographic metadata differed by source and by participant and was supplied without curation.

Spanning cysteine to phenylalanine, the CDR3 consists of 13 amino acids. Of the read, only the CDR3 DNA is kept; its 39 bases are in frame from base 1. Trimming removed 3 bases from V and 3 bases from J, leaving 9 bases between the germline ends. CDR1 and CDR2 were assigned from the germline V gene as SNHLY and FYNNEI. The rearranged chain carries TRBV2 and TRBJ2-7; a tentative D call is TRBD1 (5 bases match). This clonotype was sampled from a man between 60 and 70 years old with active or convalescent COVID-19. Specimen: peripheral blood. Read as DNA, the sequence is TGTGCCAGCAGTGAGTTACAGGACTACGAGCAGTACTTC. It encodes CASSELQDYEQYF. The CDR3 plus the reference TRBV2 and TRBJ2-7 genes for the other parts give the full variable domain: EPEVTQTPSHQVTQMGQEVILRCVPISNHLYFYWYRQILGQKVEFLVSFYNNEISEKSEIFDDQFSVERPDGSNFTLKIRSTKLEDSAMYFCASSELQDYEQYFGPGTRLTVT.